This T cell receptor beta chain was identified during a study of tumor-infiltrating lymphocytes in primary liver carcinoma. Study-level findings and limits: Compared with tumor region pairs, tumor-adjacent and tumor-blood pairs overlapped less.

The source of the blood RNA was unsorted whole blood, and germline DNA was extracted as well. The germline V gene has CDR1 MDHEN and CDR2 SYDVKM. The length of the CDR3 is 11 residues. Trimming left V 9 bases short and J 8 bases short, with 11 bases between. cDNA specific to TCR beta was made from approximately 500 ng of total RNA, with a constant-region primer employed for priming. Generation of the TCR beta libraries relied on three nested multiplex PCR rounds using slightly modified ARM-PCR. Forward primers for TRBV1-TRBV30 and a C-beta reverse primer served the first two PCR rounds, at about 10 cycles each. TCRdb reprocessed the multiplex PCR reads via MiXCR and lists one record per CDR3 protein. The table records about 310,000 distinct CDR3 sequences, approximately 65% of them present only once. This clonotype was detected a few times. The antigen remains unidentified.

The sequenced sample consisted of peripheral blood. The source is a man aged 35-49 years with primary liver carcinoma and hepatitis B virus infection. The V and J genes are TRBV28 and TRBJ2-1; D might be TRBD2 (5 bases). The CDR3 sequence is CASRPGDEQFF. The CDR3 DNA reads TGTGCCAGTCGCCCCGGGGATGAGCAGTTCTTC.